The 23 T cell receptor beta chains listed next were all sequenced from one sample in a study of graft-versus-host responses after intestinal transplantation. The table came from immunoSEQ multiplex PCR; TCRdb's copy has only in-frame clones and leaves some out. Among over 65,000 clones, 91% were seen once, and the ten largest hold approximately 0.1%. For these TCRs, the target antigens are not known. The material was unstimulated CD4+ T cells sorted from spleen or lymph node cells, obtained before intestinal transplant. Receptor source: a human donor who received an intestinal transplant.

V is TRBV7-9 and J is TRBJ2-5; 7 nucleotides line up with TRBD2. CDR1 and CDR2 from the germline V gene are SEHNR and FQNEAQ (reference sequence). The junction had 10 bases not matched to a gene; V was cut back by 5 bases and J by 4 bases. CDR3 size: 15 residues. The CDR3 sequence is CASSLVGGSRETQYF. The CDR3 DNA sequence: TGTGCCAGCAGCCTAGTCGGGGGGTCAAGAGAGACCCAGTACTTC.

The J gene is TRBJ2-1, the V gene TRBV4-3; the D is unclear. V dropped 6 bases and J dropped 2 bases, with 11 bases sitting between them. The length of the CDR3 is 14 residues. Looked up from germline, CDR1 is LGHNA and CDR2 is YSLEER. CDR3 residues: CASSSSRTYNEQFF. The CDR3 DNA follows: TGCGCCAGCAGTTCCAGCAGGACCTACAATGAGCAGTTCTTC.

CDR3 amino acids: CASSSPTGEQFF. CDR3 nucleotide sequence: TGTGCCAGCAGTTCCCCTACAGGCGAGCAGTTCTTC. The J gene is TRBJ2-1, the V gene TRBV27, with D possibly TRBD1 on 5 matching bases. The CDR3 has 12 amino acids. Trimming removed 4 bases from V and 10 bases from J, with 11 bases in between. The germline V gene has CDR1 MNHEY and CDR2 SMNVEV (reference sequence).

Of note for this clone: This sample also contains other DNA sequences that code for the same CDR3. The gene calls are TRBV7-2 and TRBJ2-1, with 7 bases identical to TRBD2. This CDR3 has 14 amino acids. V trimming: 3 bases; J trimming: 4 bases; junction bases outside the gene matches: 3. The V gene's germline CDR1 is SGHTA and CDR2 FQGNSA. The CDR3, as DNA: TGTGCCAGCAGCTTGCGGGGGACTTACAATGAGCAGTTCTTC. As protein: CASSLRGTYNEQFF.

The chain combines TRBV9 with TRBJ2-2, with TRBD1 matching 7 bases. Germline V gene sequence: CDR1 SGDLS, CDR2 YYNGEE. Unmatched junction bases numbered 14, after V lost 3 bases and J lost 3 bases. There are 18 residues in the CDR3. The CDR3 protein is CASSESRAGGPYTGELFF. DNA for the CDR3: TGTGCCAGCAGCGAAAGTAGAGCAGGGGGTCCTTACACCGGGGAGCTGTTTTTT. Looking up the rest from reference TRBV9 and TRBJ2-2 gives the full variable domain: DSGVTQTPKHLITATGQRVTLRCSPRSGDLSVYWYQQSLDQGLQFLIQYYNGEERAKGNILERFSAQQFPDLHSELNLSSLELGDSALYFCASSESRAGGPYTGELFFGEGSRLTVL.

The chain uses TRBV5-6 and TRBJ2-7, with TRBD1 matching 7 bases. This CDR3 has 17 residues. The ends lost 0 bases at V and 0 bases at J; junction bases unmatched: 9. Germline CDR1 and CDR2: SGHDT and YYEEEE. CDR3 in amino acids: CASSLVAGTANSYEQYF. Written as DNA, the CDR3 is TGTGCCAGCAGCTTGGTTGCCGGGACAGCAAACTCCTACGAGCAGTACTTC.

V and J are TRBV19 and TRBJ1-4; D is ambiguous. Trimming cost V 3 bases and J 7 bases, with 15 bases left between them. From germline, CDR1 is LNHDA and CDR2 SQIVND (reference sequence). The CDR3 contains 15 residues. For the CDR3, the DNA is TGTGCCAGTAGTATGCCAACACTGAGCGTTGAAAAACTGTTTTTT. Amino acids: CASSMPTLSVEKLFF.

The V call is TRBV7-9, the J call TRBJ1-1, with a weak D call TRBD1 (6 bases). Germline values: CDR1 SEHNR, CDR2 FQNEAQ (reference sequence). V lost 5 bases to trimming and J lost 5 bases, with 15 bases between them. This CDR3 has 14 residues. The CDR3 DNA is TGTGCCAGCAGCCCTACAGGGTTACGGACTGAAGCTTTCTTT. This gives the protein CASSPTGLRTEAFF.

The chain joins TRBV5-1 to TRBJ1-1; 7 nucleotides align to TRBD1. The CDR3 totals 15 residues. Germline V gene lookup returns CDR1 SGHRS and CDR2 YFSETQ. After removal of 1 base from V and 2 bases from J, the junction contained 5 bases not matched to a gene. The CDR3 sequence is CASSLITGANTEAFF. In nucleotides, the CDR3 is TGCGCCAGCAGCTTGATAACAGGGGCTAACACTGAAGCTTTCTTT.

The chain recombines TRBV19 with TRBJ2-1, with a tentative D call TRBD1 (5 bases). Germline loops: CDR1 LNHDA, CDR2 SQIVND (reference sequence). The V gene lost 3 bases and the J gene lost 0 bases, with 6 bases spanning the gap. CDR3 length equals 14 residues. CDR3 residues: CASSMTDSYNEQFF. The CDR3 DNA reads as TGTGCCAGTAGTATGACAGACTCCTACAATGAGCAGTTCTTC.

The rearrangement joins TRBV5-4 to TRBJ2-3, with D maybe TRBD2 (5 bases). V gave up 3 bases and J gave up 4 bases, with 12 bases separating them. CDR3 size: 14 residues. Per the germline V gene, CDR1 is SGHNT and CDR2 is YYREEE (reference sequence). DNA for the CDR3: TGTGCCAGCAGCTCACTAGTTTACTCAGATACGCAGTATTTT. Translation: CASSSLVYSDTQYF.

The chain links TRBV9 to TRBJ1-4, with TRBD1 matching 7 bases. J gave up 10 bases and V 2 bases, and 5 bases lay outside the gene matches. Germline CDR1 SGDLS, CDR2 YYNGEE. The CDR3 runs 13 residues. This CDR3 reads CASSVDRLGKLFF. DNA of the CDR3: TGTGCCAGCAGCGTGGACAGGCTCGGAAAACTGTTTTTT.

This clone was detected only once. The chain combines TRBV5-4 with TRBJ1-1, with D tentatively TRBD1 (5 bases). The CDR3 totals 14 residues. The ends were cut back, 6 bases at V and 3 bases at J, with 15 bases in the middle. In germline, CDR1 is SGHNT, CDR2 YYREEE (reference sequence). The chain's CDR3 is CASTRERGDTEAFF. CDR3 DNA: TGTGCCAGCACCCGCGAGCGGGGGGACACTGAAGCTTTCTTT.

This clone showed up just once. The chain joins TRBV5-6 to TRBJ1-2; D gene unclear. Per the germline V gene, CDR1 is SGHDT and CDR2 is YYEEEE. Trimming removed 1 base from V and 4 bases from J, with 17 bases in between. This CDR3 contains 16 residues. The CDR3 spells CASSLRAGRGFYGYTF. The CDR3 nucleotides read TGTGCCAGCAGCTTGAGGGCGGGCCGGGGATTCTATGGCTACACCTTC.

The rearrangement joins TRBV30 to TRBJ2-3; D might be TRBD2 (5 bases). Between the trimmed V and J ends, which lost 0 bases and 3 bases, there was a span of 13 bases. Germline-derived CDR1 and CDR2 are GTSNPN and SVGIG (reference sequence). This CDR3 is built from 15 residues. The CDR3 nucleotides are TGTGCCTGGAGTGTACCGGCCGGGGTGACAGATACGCAGTATTTT. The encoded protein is CAWSVPAGVTDTQYF.

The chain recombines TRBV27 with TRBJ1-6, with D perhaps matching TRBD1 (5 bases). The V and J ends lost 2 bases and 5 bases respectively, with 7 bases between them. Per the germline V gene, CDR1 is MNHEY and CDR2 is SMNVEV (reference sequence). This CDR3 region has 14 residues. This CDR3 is CASSLNRNNSPLHF. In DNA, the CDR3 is TGTGCCAGCAGTTTAAACAGGAATAATTCACCCCTCCACTTT.

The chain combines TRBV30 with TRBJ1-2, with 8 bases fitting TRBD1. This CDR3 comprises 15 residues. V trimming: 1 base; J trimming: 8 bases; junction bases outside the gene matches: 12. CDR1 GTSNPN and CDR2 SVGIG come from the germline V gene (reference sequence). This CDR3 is CAWSEAPGQGNGYTF. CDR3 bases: TGTGCCTGGAGTGAGGCCCCCGGACAGGGTAACGGCTACACCTTC.

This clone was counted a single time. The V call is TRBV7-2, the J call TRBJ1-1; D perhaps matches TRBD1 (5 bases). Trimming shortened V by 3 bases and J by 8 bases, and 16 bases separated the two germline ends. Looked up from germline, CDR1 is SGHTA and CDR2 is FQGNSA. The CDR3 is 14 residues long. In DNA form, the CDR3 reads TGTGCCAGCAGCTTGACAGTGGGTTACGCCGAAGCTTTCTTT. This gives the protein CASSLTVGYAEAFF. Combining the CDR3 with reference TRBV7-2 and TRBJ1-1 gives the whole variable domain GAGVSQSPSNKVTEKGKDVELRCDPISGHTALYWYRQSLGQGLEFLIYFQGNSAPDKSGLPSDRFSAERTGGSVSTLTIQRTQQEDSAVYLCASSLTVGYAEAFFGQGTRLTVV.

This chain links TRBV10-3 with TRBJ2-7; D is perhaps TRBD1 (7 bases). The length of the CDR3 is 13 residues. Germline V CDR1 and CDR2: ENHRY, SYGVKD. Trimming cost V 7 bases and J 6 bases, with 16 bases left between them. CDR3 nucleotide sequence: TGTGCCATCACCGAAGCAGGGGGGTCCGAGCAGTACTTC. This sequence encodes CAITEAGGSEQYF.

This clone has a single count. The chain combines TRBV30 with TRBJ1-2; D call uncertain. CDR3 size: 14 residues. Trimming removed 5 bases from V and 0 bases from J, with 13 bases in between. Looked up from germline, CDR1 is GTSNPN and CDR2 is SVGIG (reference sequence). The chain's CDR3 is CAWLSKESNYGYTF. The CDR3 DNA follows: TGTGCCTGGTTGAGTAAGGAGTCTAACTATGGCTACACCTTC.

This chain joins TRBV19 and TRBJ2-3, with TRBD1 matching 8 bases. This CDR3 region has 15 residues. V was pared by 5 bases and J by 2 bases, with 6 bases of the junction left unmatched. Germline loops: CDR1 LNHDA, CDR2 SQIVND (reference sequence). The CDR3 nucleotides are TGTGCCAGTAGTGCGGGACAGGCTCACACAGATACGCAGTATTTT. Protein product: CASSAGQAHTDTQYF. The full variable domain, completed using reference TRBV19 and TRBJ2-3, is DGGITQSPKYLFRKEGQNVTLSCEQNLNHDAMYWYRQDPGQGLRLIYYSQIVNDFQKGDIAEGYSVSREKKESFPLTVTSAQKNPTAFYLCASSAGQAHTDTQYFGPGTRLTVL.

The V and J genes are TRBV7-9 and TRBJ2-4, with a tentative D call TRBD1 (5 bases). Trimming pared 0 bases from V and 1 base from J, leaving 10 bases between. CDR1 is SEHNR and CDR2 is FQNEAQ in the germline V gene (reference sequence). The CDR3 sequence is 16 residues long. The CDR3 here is CASSLAGARAKNIQYF. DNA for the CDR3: TGTGCCAGCAGCTTAGCAGGGGCCCGTGCCAAAAACATTCAGTACTTC.

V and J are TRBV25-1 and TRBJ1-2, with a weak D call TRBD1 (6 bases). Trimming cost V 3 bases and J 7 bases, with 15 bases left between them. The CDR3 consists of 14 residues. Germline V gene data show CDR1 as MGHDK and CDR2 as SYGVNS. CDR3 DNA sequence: TGTGCCAGCAGTGAGACGGGTGGGGGGGCTGGCTACACCTTC. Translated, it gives CASSETGGGAGYTF.